These 9 T cell receptor beta chains share one sample of origin, sequenced in a study of CD8+ T cells in alopecia areata. Treatment described: oral pan-JAK inhibitor, 5-10 mg twice daily. Extraction of RNA preceded its reverse transcription into cDNA, which served as the sequencing template. This table comes from immunoSEQ multiplex PCR, and its TCRdb copy is limited to in-frame clones, with some not included. Of about 210,000 clones in the sample, about 58% were seen once. This material consisted of CD4+ T cells sorted from blood, taken at week 4, from a patient treated with tofacitinib. The receptors were gathered from a human donor with alopecia areata.

This rearrangement joins TRBV30 to TRBJ1-2; 8 positions match TRBD1. This CDR3 contains 19 residues. Germline values: CDR1 GTSNPN, CDR2 SVGIG (reference sequence). V gave up 3 bases and J gave up 2 bases; unmatched junction bases: 20. The CDR3 coding sequence is TGTGCCTGGAGCCCACGGTACATAGGACAGGGCTCGGGGAACTATGGCTACACCTTC. Protein product: CAWSPRYIGQGSGNYGYTF.

The chain combines TRBV25-1 with TRBJ1-1; D remains ambiguous. Deletions cut 4 bases from V and 0 bases from J, with 3 bases between. This CDR3 is built from 12 residues. Per germline, CDR1 MGHDK and CDR2 SYGVNS. In DNA form, the CDR3 reads TGTGCCAGCAGTGCGCTGAACACTGAAGCTTTCTTT. Translating it yields CASSALNTEAFF.

This clone was seen a few times. This chain uses TRBV2 with TRBJ1-2; D is uncertain. The V and J ends lost 4 bases and 6 bases respectively, with 12 bases between them. Germline V gene data show CDR1 as SNHLY and CDR2 as FYNNEI. The CDR3 totals 13 residues. CDR3 protein: CASSGEGMHGYTF. In DNA, the CDR3 is TGTGCCAGCAGTGGGGAAGGGATGCATGGCTACACCTTC.

This clone was seen at least ten times. The V and J genes are TRBV12-5 and TRBJ1-4; D may be TRBD1 (5 bases). The CDR3 contains 14 residues. The V and J ends lost 6 bases and 4 bases respectively, with 12 bases between them. Per germline, CDR1 LGHNT and CDR2 FRNRAP. The CDR3 DNA reads TGTGCTAGTGGCCTATGGGGGAATAATGAAAAACTGTTTTTT. Its translation: CASGLWGNNEKLFF.

This clone was detected a few times. The chain combines TRBV12-5 with TRBJ1-1; D call uncertain. The V end lost 6 bases, the J end lost 0 bases, and 8 bases lay between the germline ends. This CDR3 has 13 amino acids. CDR1 and CDR2 (germline): LGHNT, FRNRAP. Here the CDR3 reads CASGPDLNTEAFF. DNA for the CDR3: TGTGCTAGTGGACCGGACCTGAACACTGAAGCTTTCTTT.

The chain employs TRBV10-3 and TRBJ1-2; D remains unclear. CDR3 length: 13 residues. Germline CDR1 is ENHRY and CDR2 is SYGVKD. Trimming cost V 6 bases and J 0 bases, with 8 bases left between them. CDR3 region: CAIRTASNYGYTF. The CDR3 coding sequence is TGTGCCATCAGAACAGCTTCTAACTATGGCTACACCTTC.

This chain uses TRBV30 with TRBJ1-1, with 7 bases matching TRBD1. The CDR3 contains 13 residues. Germline V CDR1 and CDR2: GTSNPN, SVGIG (reference sequence). V dropped 6 bases and J dropped 0; count of bases not matched to a gene: 4. The CDR3 DNA follows: TGTGCCTGCCAGGGACAGATGAACACTGAAGCTTTCTTT. Its translation: CACQGQMNTEAFF.

The chain recombines TRBV5-1 with TRBJ2-3; D ambiguous. The germline V and J ends were trimmed by 4 bases and 0 bases, with 12 bases remaining between them. CDR3 length equals 15 residues. The germline V gene has CDR1 SGHRS and CDR2 YFSETQ. The CDR3 sequence is CASSLLGSSTDTQYF. In DNA, the CDR3 is TGCGCCAGCAGCCTGCTGGGATCTAGCACAGATACGCAGTATTTT.

The rearrangement links TRBV25-1 to TRBJ1-6, with D possibly TRBD1 on 5 matching bases. This CDR3 is 16 amino acids long. Trimming took off 3 bases at V and 5 bases at J, with 14 bases between the two ends. Germline V gene data show CDR1 as MGHDK and CDR2 as SYGVNS. For the CDR3, the DNA is TGTGCCAGCAGTGAGGTTAGGGGCAGCGATAATTCACCCCTCCACTTT. It encodes CASSEVRGSDNSPLHF.